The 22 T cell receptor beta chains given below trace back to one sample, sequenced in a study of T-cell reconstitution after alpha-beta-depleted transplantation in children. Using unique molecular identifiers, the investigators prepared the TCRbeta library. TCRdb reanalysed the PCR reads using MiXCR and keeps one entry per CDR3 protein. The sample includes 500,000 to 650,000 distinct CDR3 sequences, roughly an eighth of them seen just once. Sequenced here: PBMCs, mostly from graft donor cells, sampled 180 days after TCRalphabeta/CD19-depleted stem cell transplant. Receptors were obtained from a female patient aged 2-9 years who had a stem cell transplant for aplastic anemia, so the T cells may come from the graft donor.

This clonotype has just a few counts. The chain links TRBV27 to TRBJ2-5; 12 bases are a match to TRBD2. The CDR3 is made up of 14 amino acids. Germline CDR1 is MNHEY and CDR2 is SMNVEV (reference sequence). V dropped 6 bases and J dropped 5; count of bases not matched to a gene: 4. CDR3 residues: CASSGLAGMETQYF. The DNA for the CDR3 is TGTGCCAGCAGCGGACTAGCGGGAATGGAGACCCAGTACTTC.

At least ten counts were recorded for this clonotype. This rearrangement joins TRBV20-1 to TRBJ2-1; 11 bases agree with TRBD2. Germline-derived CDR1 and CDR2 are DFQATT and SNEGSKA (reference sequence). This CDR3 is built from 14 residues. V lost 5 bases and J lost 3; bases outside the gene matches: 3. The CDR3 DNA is TGCAGTGCTCGCCTAGCGGGAGGCTACAATGAGCAGTTCTTC. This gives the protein CSARLAGGYNEQFF.

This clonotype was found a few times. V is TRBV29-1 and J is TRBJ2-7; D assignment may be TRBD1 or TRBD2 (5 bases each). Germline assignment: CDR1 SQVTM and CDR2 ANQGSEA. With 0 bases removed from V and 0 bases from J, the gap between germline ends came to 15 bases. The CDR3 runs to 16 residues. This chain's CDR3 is CSVEEYRPTNSYEQYF. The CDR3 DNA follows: TGCAGCGTTGAAGAGTACAGGCCGACTAACTCCTACGAGCAGTACTTC.

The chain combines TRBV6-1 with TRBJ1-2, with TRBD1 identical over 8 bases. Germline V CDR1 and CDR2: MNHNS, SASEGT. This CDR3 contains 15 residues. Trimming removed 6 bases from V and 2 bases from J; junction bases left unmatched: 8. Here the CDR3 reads CASRFRGQGNYGYTF. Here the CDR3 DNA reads TGTGCCAGCAGATTCAGGGGGCAGGGAAACTATGGCTACACCTTC.

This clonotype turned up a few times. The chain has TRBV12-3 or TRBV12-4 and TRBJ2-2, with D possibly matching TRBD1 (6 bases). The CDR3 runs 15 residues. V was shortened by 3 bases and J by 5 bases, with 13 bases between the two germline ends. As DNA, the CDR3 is TGTGCCAGCAGTTTCAACGACAGGTTTACCGGGGAGCTGTTTTTT. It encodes CASSFNDRFTGELFF.

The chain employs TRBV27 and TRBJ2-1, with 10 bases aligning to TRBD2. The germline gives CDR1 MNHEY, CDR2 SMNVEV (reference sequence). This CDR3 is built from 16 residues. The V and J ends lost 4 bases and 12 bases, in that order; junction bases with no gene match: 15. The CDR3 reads CASSSLAGLTYEGQFF. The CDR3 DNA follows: TGTGCCAGCAGTTCACTAGCGGGGCTGACCTACGAGGGGCAGTTCTTC.

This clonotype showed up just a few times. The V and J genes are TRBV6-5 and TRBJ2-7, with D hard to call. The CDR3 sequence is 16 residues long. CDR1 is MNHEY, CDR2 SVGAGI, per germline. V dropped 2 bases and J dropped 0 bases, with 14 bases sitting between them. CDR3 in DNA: TGTGCCAGCAGTTACACGAAGGCTCAGTCCTCCTACGAGCAGTACTTC. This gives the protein CASSYTKAQSSYEQYF.

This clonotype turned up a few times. The CDR3 DNA is TGCGCCAGCCGCTCGGGAGTAAGGGATTTCTCTGGGGCCAACGTCCTGACTTTC. Its protein is CASRSGVRDFSGANVLTF. The chain joins TRBV5-1 to TRBJ2-6; the D gene is possibly TRBD2 (6 bases). Looked up from germline, CDR1 is SGHRS and CDR2 is YFSETQ. Deletions cut 7 bases from V and 0 bases from J, with 20 bases between. CDR3 length: 18 amino acids.

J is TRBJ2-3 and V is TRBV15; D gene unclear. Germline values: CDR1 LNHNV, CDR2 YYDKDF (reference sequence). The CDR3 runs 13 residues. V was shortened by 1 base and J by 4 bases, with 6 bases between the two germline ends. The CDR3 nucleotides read TGTGCCACCAGCAGAGCCGACCCAGATACGCAGTATTTT. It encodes CATSRADPDTQYF.

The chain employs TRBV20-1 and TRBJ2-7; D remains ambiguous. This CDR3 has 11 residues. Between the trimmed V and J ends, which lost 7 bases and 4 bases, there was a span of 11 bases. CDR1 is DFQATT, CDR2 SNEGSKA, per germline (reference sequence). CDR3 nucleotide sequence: TGCAGTGTTCTCGACAAGTACGAGCAGTACGTC. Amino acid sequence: CSVLDKYEQYV.

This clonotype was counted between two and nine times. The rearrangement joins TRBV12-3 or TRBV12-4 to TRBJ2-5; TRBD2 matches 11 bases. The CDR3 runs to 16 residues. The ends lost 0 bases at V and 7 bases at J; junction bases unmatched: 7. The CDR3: CASSLALAGGARTQYF. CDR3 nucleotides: TGTGCCAGCAGTTTAGCTCTAGCGGGAGGCGCCAGGACCCAGTACTTC.

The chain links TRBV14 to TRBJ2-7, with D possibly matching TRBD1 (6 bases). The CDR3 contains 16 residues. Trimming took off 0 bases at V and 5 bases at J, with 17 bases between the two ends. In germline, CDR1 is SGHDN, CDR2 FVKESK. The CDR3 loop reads CASSQEARQGCHEQYF. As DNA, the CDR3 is TGTGCCAGCAGCCAAGAGGCCCGGCAGGGGTGCCACGAGCAGTACTTC.

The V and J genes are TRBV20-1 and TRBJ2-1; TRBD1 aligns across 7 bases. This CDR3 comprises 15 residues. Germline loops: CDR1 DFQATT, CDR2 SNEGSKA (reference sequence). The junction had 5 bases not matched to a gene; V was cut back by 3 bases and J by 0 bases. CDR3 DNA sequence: TGCAGTGCTAGTAGTGGGGACAGCTCCTACAATGAGCAGTTCTTC. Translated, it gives CSASSGDSSYNEQFF.

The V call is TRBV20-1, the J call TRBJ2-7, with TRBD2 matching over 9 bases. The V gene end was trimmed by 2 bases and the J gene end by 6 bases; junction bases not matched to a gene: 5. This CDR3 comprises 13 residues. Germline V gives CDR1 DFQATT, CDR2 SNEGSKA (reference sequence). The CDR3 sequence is CSARRTSEGEQYF. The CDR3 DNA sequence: TGCAGTGCTAGAAGGACTAGCGAGGGCGAGCAGTACTTC.

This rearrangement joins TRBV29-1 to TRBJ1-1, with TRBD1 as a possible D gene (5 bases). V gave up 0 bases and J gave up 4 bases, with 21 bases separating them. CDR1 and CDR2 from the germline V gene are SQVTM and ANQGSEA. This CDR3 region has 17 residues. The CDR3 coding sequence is TGCAGCGTTGAAGAGCGTCCCCGTGGGGCCGCGGGCACTGAAGCTTTCTTT. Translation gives CSVEERPRGAAGTEAFF.

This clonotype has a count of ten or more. Here the CDR3 DNA reads TGTGCCAGCTCACCAGGGTCTGGGGCCAACGTCCTGACTTTC. This encodes CASSPGSGANVLTF. The chain joins TRBV18 to TRBJ2-6, with D unresolved. The CDR3 sequence is 14 residues long. Germline CDR1 and CDR2: KGHSH and LQKENI. The V end lost 2 bases, the J end lost 1 base, and 3 bases lay between the germline ends.

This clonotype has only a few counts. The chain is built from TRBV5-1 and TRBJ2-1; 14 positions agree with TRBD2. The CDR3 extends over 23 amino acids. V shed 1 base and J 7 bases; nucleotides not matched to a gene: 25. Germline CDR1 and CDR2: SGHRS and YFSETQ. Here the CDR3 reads CASSLLFGLYGTVTSGRANEQFF. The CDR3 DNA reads TGCGCCAGCAGCTTGTTGTTTGGTTTGTACGGGACGGTGACTAGCGGGAGGGCGAATGAGCAGTTCTTC.

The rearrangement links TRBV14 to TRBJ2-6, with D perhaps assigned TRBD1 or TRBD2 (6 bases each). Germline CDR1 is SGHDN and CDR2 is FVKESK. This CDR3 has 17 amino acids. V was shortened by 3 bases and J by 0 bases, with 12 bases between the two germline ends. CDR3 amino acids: CASSQGAGSSGANVLTF. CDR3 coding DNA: TGTGCCAGCAGCCAGGGGGCGGGGAGCTCTGGGGCCAACGTCCTGACTTTC.

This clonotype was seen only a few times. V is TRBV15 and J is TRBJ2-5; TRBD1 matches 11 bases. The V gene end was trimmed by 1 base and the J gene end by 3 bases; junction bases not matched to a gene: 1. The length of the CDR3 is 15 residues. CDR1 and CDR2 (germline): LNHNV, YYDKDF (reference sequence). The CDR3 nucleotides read TGTGCCACCAGCAGAGCGGGACAGGGGGAAGAGACCCAGTACTTC. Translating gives CATSRAGQGEETQYF.

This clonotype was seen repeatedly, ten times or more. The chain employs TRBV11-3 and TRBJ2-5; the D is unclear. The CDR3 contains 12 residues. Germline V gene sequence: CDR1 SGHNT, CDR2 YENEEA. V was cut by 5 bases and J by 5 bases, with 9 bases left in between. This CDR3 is CASSRAGETQYF. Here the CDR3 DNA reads TGTGCCAGCAGCCGAGCCGGGGAGACCCAGTACTTC.

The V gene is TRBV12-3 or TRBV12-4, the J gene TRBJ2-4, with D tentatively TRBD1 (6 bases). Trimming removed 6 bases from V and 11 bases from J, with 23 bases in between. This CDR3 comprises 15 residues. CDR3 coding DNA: TGTGCCAGCAGAAATTCGGCGGCCAGGGGTCCCCTTCAGTACTTC. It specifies CASRNSAARGPLQYF.

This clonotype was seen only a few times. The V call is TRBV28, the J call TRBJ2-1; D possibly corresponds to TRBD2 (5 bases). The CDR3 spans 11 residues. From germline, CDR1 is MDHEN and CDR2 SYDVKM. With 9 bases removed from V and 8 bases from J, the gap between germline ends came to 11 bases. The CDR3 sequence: CASRRLYEQFF. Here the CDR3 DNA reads TGTGCCAGTCGGAGGCTTTATGAGCAGTTCTTC.